The clone carrying this TCR beta chain appeared a few times. This entry is derived from a study of beta chain features in type 1 diabetes. Germline CDR1 SQVTM, CDR2 ANQGSEA. J gave up 9 bases and V 7 bases, and 22 bases lay outside the gene matches. CDR3 size: 17 residues. The sequenced template was cDNA made from the entire isolated RNA. Sequencing was performed with immunoSEQ multiplex PCR; in TCRdb, only in-frame clones are kept and a portion is missing. The sample carries 390,000 or so clones, around 13% recorded once. Sequenced material: naive CD4+ T cells from blood. The chain couples TRBV29-1 to TRBJ2-1; 9 bases align to TRBD2. This TCR was recovered from a man aged 25-40 years in good health. For the CDR3, the DNA is TGCAGCGGTGGCCCCATGGCTAGCGGGAATATTGGGGCTGAGCAGTTCTTC. Its translation is CSGGPMASGNIGAEQFF.